A single T cell receptor (beta chain) is shown here with its context. The specificity of this receptor is unknown. There are no base qualities to consult, and no much larger clone falls within one base. Participants were included only if at least one PBMC sample before ART initiation and at least two post-ART samples were available. Treatment was received in the United States of America by all participants with HIV. Before DNA extraction, cryopreserved samples of about 1-11 million PBMC were thawed and then washed. At the time of the earliest PBMC sample, participants with HIV were aged between about 20 and 60 years. Per participant, PBMC samples came from 1-4 timepoints prior to ART initiation and 2-8 timepoints following ART initiation, for a median of 7 samples. Serial HIV viral load, CD4+ T-cell count, ART history and demographic data were obtained for every participant. Genomic DNA was extracted from unsorted PBMC with a Qiagen kit on a QIAcube, processed in batches of 12 samples.

CDR3 length: 15 amino acids, cysteine to phenylalanine. The only DNA kept is the CDR3, 45 bases in frame from the first base. V is shortened by 3 bases, J by 0 bases, and the region joining them spans 10 bases. CDR1 and CDR2 are drawn from the germline V gene: SGDLS, YYNGEE. The sample originates from a study of long-term antiretroviral therapy in people with HIV (dated by TCRdb to 2022 to 2024). The study in broad terms: The earliest samples were collected roughly a decade before the 2015 WHO recommendation for immediate ART, at a time when ART was usually postponed until CD4 counts fell. A retrospective serial study tested whether ART initiation and durable HIV suppression were associated with changes in peripheral blood TRB repertoire composition and diversity. A total of around 190 cryopreserved PBMC samples came from approximately 30 adults with confirmed HIV infection and were collected serially over a mean of approximately six years (range 1-12). Of the 30 participants with HIV, about a dozen were female. No cross-contamination during QIAcube processing was shown when test extractions of a monoclonal T-cell line were performed alongside some 33 polyclonal samples.

What the study reported, not specific to this receptor: The samples were dated from about 2004 to 2017, and the ART regimens that were used may be less effective than current ART regimens. Inferences about post-ART repertoire changes were limited because no data were available on ART adherence, viral resistance or therapy changes. HIV repertoires had narrower CDR3 length ranges than controls, and the network structure suggested an antigen-experienced repertoire that shifted only slightly toward naive after ART. Limited PBMC availability meant only the TCR beta chain was sequenced, without alpha chain pairing. Because pre-ART samples had limited cell numbers, profiling was done on unsorted PBMC rather than on sorted CD4+ and CD8+ T cells. Expanded TRB clones identified before ART initiation dominated the repertoire at all time points, although this dominance fluctuated and declined in many PLHIV after ART. Starting ART was linked to a significant rise in TRB diversity, yet even with long-term ART the diversity remained significantly lower than in transplant donor controls.

Sequencing of the TRB variable region was done with the immunoSEQ hsTCRB v3.0 assay at survey level resolution. A depth of about 35,000-50,000 T-cell genomes per sample was targeted for TRB sequencing. An Illumina MiSeq with a v3 150-cycle kit was used to sequence the pooled TRB libraries. The study's processing was this. Repertoire analysis was run in R within a reproducible Nextflow workflow that covered QC, data transformation and analysis. Custom analyses were implemented in LymphoSeq2, an R package for AIRR-Seq data exploration. A few samples yielding fewer than 5000 total TRB sequences were excluded, leaving 150 to 200 analyzed HIV repertoires. Among the 180 to 200 HIV repertoires that were kept, around 60 were collected before ART initiation and more than 120 were collected after ART initiation. Repertoires were downsampled to 5000 TRB nucleotide sequences, with summary statistics averaged over 100 downsampling iterations. The analysis kept only TRB sequences whose CDR3 regions were at least seven amino acids long. Diversity was assessed using a clonality score derived from Shannon entropy and using the Gini coefficient. Repertoire networks linked the top 5000 CDR3 amino acid sequences whenever two sequences differed by an edit distance of one. For TRB CDR3 amino acid sequences, antigen specificity groups and MHC restriction were predicted with GLIPH2. To flag known associations with CMV, EBV, HIV or tissue antigens, CDR3 amino acid sequences were compared against VDJdb and McPAS-TCR. Pre-ART, post-ART and control groups were compared with Wilcoxon signed-rank tests and Holm-Bonferroni correction. Held by TCRdb, this immuneACCESS table contains in-frame sequences only and omits some clones. Under half of the omission traces to an unresolved V gene where checked; the cause of the rest is unknown. V and J calls and clone size follow that table, whereas D and trimming were derived from the DNA. This sample holds roughly 10,000 clones; 81% were observed only once. The biggest ten clones account for around a sixth of the sample.

The sample here was unsorted PBMCs, taken 1.8 years after starting antiretroviral therapy. The receptor comes from a middle-aged man with HIV. Recombination connected TRBV9 to TRBJ2-1; there is no confident call for the D gene. The encoded CDR3 is CASSALSSSYNEQFF. DNA sequence: TGTGCCAGCAGCGCCCTTTCCAGCTCCTACAATGAGCAGTTCTTC.